This T cell receptor (beta chain) was documented in a study of blood T cell repertoires in COVID-19. Study-wide context: Donors in the United States, Italy and Spain gave samples during acute or convalescent COVID-19. In each case, the material was cDNA or gDNA derived from T cells, B-cell-depleted T cells, or PBMCs.

Authors' analysis steps: The assay estimated nucleated cells by amplifying reference gene primers. TCRdb's table, derived via immunoSEQ multiplex PCR, lists solely in-frame clones and lacks some. V and J calls and clone size are copied from that table; D and trimming were computed from the DNA. Here the sample spans 200,000 to 250,000 clones, approximately 90% being singletons. The Seattle patients joined while their infection was active and were tracked longitudinally afterward. CDR3 length: 17 amino acids. The chain couples TRBV21-1 to TRBJ2-4; the DNA was not compared with TRBD2, the D call given in the table. TRBV21-1 counts as a pseudogene. The TCR comes from a man in his sixties with COVID-19, enrolled during active disease. The specimen sequenced was peripheral blood. The CDR3 region is CASSAPGLSFGGNIQYF. In nucleotides, the CDR3 is TGTGCCAGCAGCGCCCCGGGACTTAGCTTTGGGGGAAACATTCAGTACTTC.